This T cell receptor (beta chain) derives from a study of cytomegalovirus exposure and HLA in healthy donors. Study conclusions and caveats: Among TCR beta chains, those listed as cytomegalovirus-associated numbered some 170. Testing in vitro showed a few CMV-associated chains specific for CMV antigens.

This clone was found a few times. Its target is not known. V lost 6 bases, J lost 5 bases, and 5 bases stayed unmatched. Looked up from germline, CDR1 is MNHNS and CDR2 is SASEGT. This CDR3 has 13 residues. The PCR used 60 Vbeta and 13 Jbeta primers. TCRdb keeps only in-frame clones here, not all; method: immunoSEQ multiplex PCR. The sample shows 95,000 to 150,000 clones, about three quarters of them seen only once. Sequenced sample: PBMCs. This TCR came from a middle-aged woman in good health and CMV-seropositive. The chain links TRBV6-1 to TRBJ1-2; TRBD1 matches at 8 bases. The DNA of the CDR3 is TGTGCCAGCAGCCGGGACAGGATATATGGCTACACCTTC. This gives the protein CASSRDRIYGYTF.